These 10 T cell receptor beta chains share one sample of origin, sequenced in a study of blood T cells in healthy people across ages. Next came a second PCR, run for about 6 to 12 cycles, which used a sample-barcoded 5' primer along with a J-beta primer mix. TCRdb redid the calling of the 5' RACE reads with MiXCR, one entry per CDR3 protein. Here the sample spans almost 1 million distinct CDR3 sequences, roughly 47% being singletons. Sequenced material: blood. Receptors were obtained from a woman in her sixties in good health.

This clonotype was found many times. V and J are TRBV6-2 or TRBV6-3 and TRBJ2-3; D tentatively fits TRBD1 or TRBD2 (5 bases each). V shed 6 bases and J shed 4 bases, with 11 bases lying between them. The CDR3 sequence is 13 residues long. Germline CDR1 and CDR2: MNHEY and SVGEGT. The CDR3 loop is CASSGTPADTQYF. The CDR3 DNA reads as TGTGCCAGCAGCGGGACCCCTGCAGATACGCAGTATTTT.

CDR3 in amino acids: CASSLGGRNTYEQYF. The CDR3 bases are TGCGCCAGCAGCTTGGGTGGGAGGAATACCTACGAGCAGTACTTC. This chain joins TRBV5-1 and TRBJ2-7; tentative D call: TRBD2 (6 bases). CDR1 and CDR2 from the germline V gene are SGHRS and YFSETQ. Trimming removed 0 bases from V and 2 bases from J, with 12 bases in between. The CDR3 covers 15 residues.

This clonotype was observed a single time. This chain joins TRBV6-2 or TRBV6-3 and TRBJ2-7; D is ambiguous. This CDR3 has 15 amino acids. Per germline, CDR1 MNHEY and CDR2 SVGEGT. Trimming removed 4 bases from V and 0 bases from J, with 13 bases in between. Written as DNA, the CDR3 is TGTGCCAGCAGTTCCCACCCCTCGGGCTCCTACGAGCAGTACTTC. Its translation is CASSSHPSGSYEQYF.

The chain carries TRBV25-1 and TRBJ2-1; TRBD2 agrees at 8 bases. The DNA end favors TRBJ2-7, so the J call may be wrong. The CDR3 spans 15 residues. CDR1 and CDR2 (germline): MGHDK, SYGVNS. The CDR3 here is CASSGTSNPYNEQYF. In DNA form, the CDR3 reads TGTGCCAGCAGTGGGACTAGCAACCCCTACAATGAGCAGTACTTC.

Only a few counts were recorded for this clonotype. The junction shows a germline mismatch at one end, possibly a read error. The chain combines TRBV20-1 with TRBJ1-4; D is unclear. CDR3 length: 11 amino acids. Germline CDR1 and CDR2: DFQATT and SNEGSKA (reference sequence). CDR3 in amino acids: CSARGSEELFF. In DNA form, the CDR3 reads TGCAGTGCTAGGGGGAGTGAAGAACTGTTTTTT.

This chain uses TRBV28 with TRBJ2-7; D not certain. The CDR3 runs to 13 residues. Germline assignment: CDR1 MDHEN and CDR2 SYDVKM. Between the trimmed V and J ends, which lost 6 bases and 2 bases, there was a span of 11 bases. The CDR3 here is CASSSTPTYEQYF. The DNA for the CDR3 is TGTGCCAGCAGCTCAACACCTACCTACGAGCAGTACTTC.

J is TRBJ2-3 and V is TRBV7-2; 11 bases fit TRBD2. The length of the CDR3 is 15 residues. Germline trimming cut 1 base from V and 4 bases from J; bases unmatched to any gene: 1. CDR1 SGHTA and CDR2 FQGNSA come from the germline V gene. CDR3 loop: CASSLVAGGPDTQYF. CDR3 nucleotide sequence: TGTGCCAGCAGCTTAGTAGCGGGAGGGCCAGATACGCAGTATTTT.

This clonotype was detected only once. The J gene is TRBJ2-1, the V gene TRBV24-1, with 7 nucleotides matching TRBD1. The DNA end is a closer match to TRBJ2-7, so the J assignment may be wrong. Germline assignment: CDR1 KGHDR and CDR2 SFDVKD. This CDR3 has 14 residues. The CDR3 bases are TGTGCCACCAGTGACCTACAGGGGTACAATGAGCAGTACTTC. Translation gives CATSDLQGYNEQYF.

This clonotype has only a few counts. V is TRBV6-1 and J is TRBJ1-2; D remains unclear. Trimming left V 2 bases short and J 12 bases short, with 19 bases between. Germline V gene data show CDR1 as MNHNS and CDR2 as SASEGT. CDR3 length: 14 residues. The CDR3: CASSENWAPGYDTF. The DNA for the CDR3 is TGTGCCAGCAGTGAAAATTGGGCACCGGGTTACGACACCTTC.

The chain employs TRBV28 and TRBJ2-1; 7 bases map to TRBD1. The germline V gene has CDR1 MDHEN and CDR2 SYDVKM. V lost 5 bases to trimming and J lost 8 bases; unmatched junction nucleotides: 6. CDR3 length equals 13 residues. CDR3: CASSVDREYEQFF. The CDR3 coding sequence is TGTGCCAGCAGTGTAGACAGGGAGTATGAGCAGTTCTTC. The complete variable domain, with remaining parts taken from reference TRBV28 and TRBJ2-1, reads DVKVTQSSRYLVKRTGEKVFLECVQDMDHENMFWYRQDPGLGLRLIYFSYDVKMKEKGDIPEGYSVSREKKERFSLILESASTNQTSMYLCASSVDREYEQFFGPGTRLTVL.